Shown below are 7 T cell receptor beta chains from a single sample sequenced in a study of cytomegalovirus exposure and HLA in healthy donors. This PCR relied on a set of 60 Vbeta primers and 13 Jbeta primers. Profiling relied on immunoSEQ multiplex PCR, and the TCRdb table lists in-frame clones only, not all of them. This sample yields 120,000 or so clones, of which about 76% are seen a single time; about 32% belongs to the top ten. The sequenced sample consisted of PBMCs. The receptors were gathered from a man in his sixties in good health and CMV-seropositive.

The V and J genes are TRBV6-1 and TRBJ2-5; TRBD2 is a possible D gene (5 bases). The end of the DNA fits TRBJ2-7 better, so the J call may be wrong. Germline CDR1 MNHNS, CDR2 SASEGT. The CDR3 extends over 14 amino acids. Written as DNA, the CDR3 is TGTGCCAGCACCGCTTCTCCCGTCGGGGTCGAGCAGTACTTC. Translation gives CASTASPVGVEQYF.

V is TRBV19 and J is TRBJ1-5; no clear D gene. In germline, CDR1 is LNHDA, CDR2 SQIVND (reference sequence). V was trimmed by 10 bases and J by 6 bases, leaving 19 bases between them. The CDR3 runs 14 residues. In DNA, the CDR3 is TGTGCCACCCGCGGCGGAGGCCACAGTCAGCCCCAGCATTTT. It is translated as CATRGGGHSQPQHF.

There are a few counts of this clone. The chain employs TRBV5-1 and TRBJ1-6; no reliable D call. The germline V gene has CDR1 SGHRS and CDR2 YFSETQ. The CDR3 spans 17 residues. V was shortened by 1 base and J by 9 bases, with 20 bases between the two germline ends. The CDR3 sequence: CASSLYEGLMGGSPLHF. Written as DNA, the CDR3 is TGCGCCAGCAGCTTGTATGAGGGTTTAATGGGTGGTTCACCCCTCCACTTT.

This rearrangement joins TRBV28 to TRBJ1-1; weak D call: TRBD1 (5 bases). The CDR3 covers 14 residues. Trimming took 2 bases from V and 5 from J, leaving 12 bases between them. CDR1 and CDR2 (germline): MDHEN, SYDVKM. CDR3 nucleotide sequence: TGTGCCAGCAGTTTAAGGCCAGGGAGGACTGAAGCTTTCTTT. Translation gives CASSLRPGRTEAFF. The whole variable domain, filled in from reference TRBV28 and TRBJ1-1, reads DVKVTQSSRYLVKRTGEKVFLECVQDMDHENMFWYRQDPGLGLRLIYFSYDVKMKEKGDIPEGYSVSREKKERFSLILESASTNQTSMYLCASSLRPGRTEAFFGQGTRLTVV.

CDR3 sequence: CASRLTTGDEQFF. As DNA, the CDR3 is TGTGCCAGCAGATTAACTACCGGAGATGAGCAGTTCTTC. The chain is built from TRBV6-1 and TRBJ2-1; D gene unclear. Trimming stripped 6 bases from V and 8 bases from J, with 14 bases between. The CDR3 extends over 13 amino acids. Looked up from germline, CDR1 is MNHNS and CDR2 is SASEGT.

The V and J genes are TRBV27 and TRBJ2-2, with TRBD2 matching 10 bases. After removal of 3 bases from V and 5 bases from J, the junction contained 3 bases not matched to a gene. The CDR3 totals 15 residues. Germline-derived CDR1 and CDR2 are MNHEY and SMNVEV (reference sequence). The CDR3 DNA reads TGTGCCAGCAGTTTTACACTAGCGGGGACCGGGGAGCTGTTTTTT. Protein product: CASSFTLAGTGELFF.

This chain joins TRBV29-1 and TRBJ2-7; no definite D call. Germline V gives CDR1 SQVTM, CDR2 ANQGSEA. Trimming took off 0 bases at V and 0 bases at J, with 3 bases between the two ends. CDR3 length: 12 amino acids. CDR3: CSVEDSSYEQYF. CDR3 DNA sequence: TGCAGCGTTGAAGATAGCTCCTACGAGCAGTACTTC.